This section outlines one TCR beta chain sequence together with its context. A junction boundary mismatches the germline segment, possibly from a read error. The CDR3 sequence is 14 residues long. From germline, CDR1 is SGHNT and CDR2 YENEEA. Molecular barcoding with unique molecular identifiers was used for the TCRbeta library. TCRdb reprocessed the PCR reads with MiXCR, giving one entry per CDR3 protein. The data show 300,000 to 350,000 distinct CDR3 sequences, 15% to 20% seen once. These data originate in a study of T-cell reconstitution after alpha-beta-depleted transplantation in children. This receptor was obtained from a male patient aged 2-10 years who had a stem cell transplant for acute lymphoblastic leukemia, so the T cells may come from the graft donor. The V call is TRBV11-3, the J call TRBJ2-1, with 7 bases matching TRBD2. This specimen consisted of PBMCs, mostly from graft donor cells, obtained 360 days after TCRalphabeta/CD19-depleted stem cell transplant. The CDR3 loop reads CASSLEAGNNEQFF. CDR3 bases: TGTGCCAGCAGCCTAGAAGCGGGGAACAATGAGCAGTTCTTC.